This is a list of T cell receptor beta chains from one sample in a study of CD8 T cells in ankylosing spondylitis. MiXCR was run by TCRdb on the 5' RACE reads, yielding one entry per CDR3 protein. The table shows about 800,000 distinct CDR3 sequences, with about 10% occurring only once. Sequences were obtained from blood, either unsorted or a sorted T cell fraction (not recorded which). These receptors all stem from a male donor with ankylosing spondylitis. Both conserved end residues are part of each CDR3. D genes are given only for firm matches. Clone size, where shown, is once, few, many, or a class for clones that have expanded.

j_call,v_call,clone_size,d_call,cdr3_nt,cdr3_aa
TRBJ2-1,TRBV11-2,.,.,TGTGCCAGCAGCTTAAGGTCCGACAGGTACAATGAGCAGTTCTTC,CASSLRSDRYNEQFF
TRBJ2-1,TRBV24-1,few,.,TGTGCCACCGGTTTGGGGTTTCGTCGGGAGCAGTTCTTC,CATGLGFRREQFF
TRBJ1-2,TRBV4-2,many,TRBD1,TGTGCCAGCAGCCACTTGACAGGGGAGGCCTATGGCTACACCTTC,CASSHLTGEAYGYTF
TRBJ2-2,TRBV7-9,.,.,TGTGCCAGCAGCTTAGAACTATTTGACACCGGGGAGCTGTTTTTT,CASSLELFDTGELFF
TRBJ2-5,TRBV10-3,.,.,TGTGCCATCAGCGGAGAAAGAGAGACCCAGTACTTC,CAISGERETQYF
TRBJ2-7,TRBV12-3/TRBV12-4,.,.,TGTGCCAGCAGTTTAGGGAGTTATTCCCACGAGCAGTACTTC,CASSLGSYSHEQYF
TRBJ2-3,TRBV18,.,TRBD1,TGTGCCAGCTCACCAACGGTCCGTCCAGGGACAGGAGATACGCAGTATTTT,CASSPTVRPGTGDTQYF
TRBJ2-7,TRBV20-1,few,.,TGCAGTGCTAGAGATGATACAGGGAGCTCCTACGAGCAGTACTTC,CSARDDTGSSYEQYF
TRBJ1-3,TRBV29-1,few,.,TGCAGCGTTGGAGTACAGGGAGACTCTGGAAACACCATATATTTT,CSVGVQGDSGNTIYF
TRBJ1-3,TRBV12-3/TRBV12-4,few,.,TGTGCCAGCAGTCCAGGCTGGGGGAAGAGCTCTGGAAACACCATATATTTT,CASSPGWGKSSGNTIYF
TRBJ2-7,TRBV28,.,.,TGTGCCAGCAGTTTAGTTGGCAGGGCATTATCCTACGAGCAGTACTTC,CASSLVGRALSYEQYF
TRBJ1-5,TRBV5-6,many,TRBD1,TGTGCCAGCAGCCTGGGACAGAACAATCAGCCCCAGCATTTT,CASSLGQNNQPQHF
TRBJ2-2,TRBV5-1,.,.,TGCGCCAGCAGCTTGGTCCTAAGAATCACCGGGGAGCTGTTTTTT,CASSLVLRITGELFF
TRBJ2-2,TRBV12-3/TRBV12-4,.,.,TGTGCCAGCAGTAAGGACTCGTACCTCACCGGGGAGCTGTTTTTT,CASSKDSYLTGELFF
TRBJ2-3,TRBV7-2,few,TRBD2,TGTGCCAGCAGCGTGCGACTAGCGGGCTACCTGAGCACAGATACGCAGTATTTT,CASSVRLAGYLSTDTQYF
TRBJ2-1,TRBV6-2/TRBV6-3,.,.,TGTGCCAGCAGCCCCCGAGGTCGAGGCTTGGTTGAGCAGTTCTTC,CASSPRGRGLVEQFF
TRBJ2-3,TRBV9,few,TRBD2,TGTGCCAGCAGCGCCCGGGAGCGGGAGGGCCAAGTTCTGTATTTT,CASSAREREGQVLYF
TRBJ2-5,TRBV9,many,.,TGTGCCAGCTCAGTGGGTGGGAATAACCAAGAGACCCAGTACTTC,CASSVGGNNQETQYF
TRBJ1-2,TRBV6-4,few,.,TGTGCCAGCAGTGACGGGTCGTGGGATGGCTACACCTTC,CASSDGSWDGYTF
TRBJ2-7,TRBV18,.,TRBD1,TGTGCCAGCTCATTACCGGGACAGACGTACGAGCAGTACTTC,CASSLPGQTYEQYF
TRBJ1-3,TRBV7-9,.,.,TGTGCCACACAGGCCTTCTCTGGAAACACCATATATTTT,CATQAFSGNTIYF
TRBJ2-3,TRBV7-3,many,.,TGTGCCAGCAGCTTCGACCAGACAGATACGCAGTATTTT,CASSFDQTDTQYF
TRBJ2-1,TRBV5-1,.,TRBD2,TGCGCCAGCAGCTTGGCCGGGACTAGCGCCTCCAATGAGCAGTTCTTC,CASSLAGTSASNEQFF
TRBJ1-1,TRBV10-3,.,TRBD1,TGTGCCATAGTGGACAGGCTGAACACTGAAGCTTTCTTT,CAIVDRLNTEAFF
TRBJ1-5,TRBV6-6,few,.,TGTGCCAGCATGACACAACCTAATCAGCCCCAGCATTTT,CASMTQPNQPQHF
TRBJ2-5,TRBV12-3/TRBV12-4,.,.,TGTGCCAGCAGCCCTTCCTTTGACCGTCGAGAGACCCAGTACTTC,CASSPSFDRRETQYF
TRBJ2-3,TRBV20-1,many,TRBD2,TGCAGTGCTAGAGAACTAGCGGGAGCGAGAGATACGCAGTATTTT,CSARELAGARDTQYF
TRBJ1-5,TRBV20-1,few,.,TGCAGTGCCAGGGAGGGGTTTCAGCCCCAGCATTTT,CSAREGFQPQHF
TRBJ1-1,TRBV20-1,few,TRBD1,TGCAGTGCTAGTTCGCAGGGGGCGTGGACTGAAGCTTTCTTT,CSASSQGAWTEAFF
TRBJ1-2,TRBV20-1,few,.,TGCAGTGTCACGGAGGGGGGAGATGGCTACACCTTC,CSVTEGGDGYTF
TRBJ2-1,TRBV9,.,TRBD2,TGTGCCAGCAGCGCAAGAACCGGGACTAGCGGGGACAATGAGCAGTTCTTC,CASSARTGTSGDNEQFF
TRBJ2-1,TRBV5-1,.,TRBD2,TGCGCCAGCAGCTTGGAGGTAGCGGGGTACAATGAGCAGTTCTTC,CASSLEVAGYNEQFF
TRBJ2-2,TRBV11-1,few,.,TGTGCCAGCAGCCGACAGCTCACCGGGGAGCTGTTTTTT,CASSRQLTGELFF
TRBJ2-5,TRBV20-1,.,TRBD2,TGCAGTGCTAGAGAACCGGGGGGAGAGACCCAGTACTTC,CSAREPGGETQYF
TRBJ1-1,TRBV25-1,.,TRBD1,TGTGCCACTGTGGACAGGTCGGTCACTGAAGCTTTCTTT,CATVDRSVTEAFF
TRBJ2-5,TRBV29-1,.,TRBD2,TGCAGCGTCCACGGGCTAGCGGGAGGGATGGAGACCCAGTACTTC,CSVHGLAGGMETQYF
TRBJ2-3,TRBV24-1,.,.,TGTGCCACCAGTGATTCTACCAGACTCACAGATACGCAGTATTTT,CATSDSTRLTDTQYF